Listed below are T cell receptor beta chains from one sample, sequenced in a study of CD8+CD57+ T cells in acquired aplastic anemia. TCRdb called the reads again in MiXCR, with one record for every CDR3 protein. The sample includes 150,000 to 200,000 distinct CDR3 sequences, about 70% seen only once; the top ten take approximately 48%. The material sequenced was sorted CD4+, CD8+, or CD8+CD57+ T cells (not recorded which) from PBMCs. All receptors derive from a human donor with aplastic anemia. CDR3s leave out the opening cysteine and the closing phenylalanine or tryptophan. The D gene is left open where the match is weak.

>TRBD1|TRBV19|TRBJ1-1
ASSSTGVNTEAF
>.|TRBV11-1|TRBJ2-3
ASSFSWEGTDTQY
>TRBD2|TRBV20-1|TRBJ2-1
SAKGPRRGDNEQF
>.|TRBV7-7|TRBJ2-1
ASSLEGGFEQF
>.|TRBV20-1|TRBJ1-2
SAKRSSSVGYT
>.|TRBV7-9|TRBJ1-1
ASSLAPDRIGGTEAF
>.|TRBV25-1|TRBJ1-1
ASSESLNTEAF
>TRBD2|TRBV29-1|TRBJ2-7
SLRGLAGEQY
>.|TRBV4-3|TRBJ2-7
ASSHRVGYEQY
>TRBD2|TRBV27|TRBJ2-5
ASSLWAGVQETQY
>TRBD1|TRBV12-3/TRBV12-4|TRBJ2-1
ASSGTGTANNEQF
>.|TRBV2|TRBJ2-7
ASTRMITTPEQY
>TRBD2|TRBV7-2|TRBJ2-2
ASSTQPGLASGELF
>TRBD2|TRBV2|TRBJ2-7
ASSSSGGSSYEQY
>.|TRBV5-5|TRBJ2-4
ASSPGQSLAKNIQY
>TRBD1|TRBV10-3|TRBJ2-7
AISDGLGQAYEQY
>.|TRBV10-3|TRBJ1-2
AISGGGLGGYT
>.|TRBV20-1|TRBJ2-7
SARDFALAYEQY